A selection of T cell receptor beta chains follows, all from one sample in a study of CXCR3-negative and CXCR3-positive naive CD8 T cells. TCRdb reprocessed the 5' RACE reads, with one entry per CDR3 protein and no DNA. The clone table shows more than 40,000 distinct CDR3 sequences, with the ten largest holding 1.5% to 2%. The sequencing input was naive CXCR3- CD8+ T cells from blood. These receptor sequences come from a human donor in good health. Some clones in this sample may be carry-over from other donors' samples. Each CDR3 is given with its conserved first and last residue. Part of the rows lack a size; the others show once, few, many or a class for expanded clones.

clone size	J gene	V gene	CDR3 protein
.	TRBJ2-1	TRBV29-1	CSVEGPGAVNEQFF
.	TRBJ2-1	TRBV5-5	CASSKGTSEFF
medium-sized	TRBJ2-1	TRBV7-9	CASSTPGNEQFF
.	TRBJ2-2	TRBV29-1	CSVRQGAGELFF
.	TRBJ2-7	TRBV6-6	CASSLRGTSYEQYF
.	TRBJ2-1	TRBV12-5	CASGPPLTGRLLNEQFF
.	TRBJ1-1	TRBV14	CASSQIDRALNTEAFF
.	TRBJ1-2	TRBV9	CASSAYYGYTF
.	TRBJ1-1	TRBV7-9	CASRPLEGYTEAFF
.	TRBJ2-1	TRBV12-3/TRBV12-4	CASISPGQSSCNEQFF
.	TRBJ2-7	TRBV25-1	CASSDGTGAYEQYF
.	TRBJ2-2	TRBV3-1	CASSQVHPPTGELFF
.	TRBJ2-7	TRBV20-1	CSARDLSPRVGVDEQYF
.	TRBJ2-7	TRBV29-1	CSGRDWTSYEQYF
.	TRBJ2-5	TRBV7-2	CASSLPPRDRPQETQYF
.	TRBJ1-5	TRBV15	CATSRYRDRDNQPQHF
.	TRBJ2-7	TRBV5-6	CASSLRTRTYEQYF
.	TRBJ2-1	TRBV7-3	CASSPMKGAQTPGEQFF
.	TRBJ2-2	TRBV15	CATSRVPLAGANTGELFF
.	TRBJ2-6	TRBV29-1	CSVPGTGEAGANVLTF
.	TRBJ1-2	TRBV7-2	CASSSETGINGYTF
.	TRBJ1-4	TRBV6-6	CASSLETSIEKLFF
.	TRBJ2-3	TRBV5-1	CASSLEGQGFTDTQYF
.	TRBJ2-7	TRBV7-6	CASSLTPGQDYEQYF
.	TRBJ1-2	TRBV19	CASSQGHINYGYTF
.	TRBJ2-1	TRBV6-2/TRBV6-3	CASSSGEAAYNEQFF
.	TRBJ2-7	TRBV28	CASRGTSFYEQYF
.	TRBJ2-3	TRBV28	CASSIGRPTGTDTQYF
.	TRBJ2-7	TRBV28	CASGTGERNEQYF
.	TRBJ1-1	TRBV29-1	CSAPGQAGTEAFF
.	TRBJ1-1	TRBV6-6	CASRQDREDEAFF
.	TRBJ2-7	TRBV3-1	CASSSQLGDRQYF
.	TRBJ2-3	TRBV20-1	CSARAGLTDTQYF
.	TRBJ1-6	TRBV7-2	CASSFGGAAPLHF
.	TRBJ1-2	TRBV7-8	CASRLSENYGYTF
.	TRBJ2-2	TRBV28	CASSFGVVDTGELFF
.	TRBJ2-1	TRBV9	CASSRVVNEQFF
.	TRBJ2-7	TRBV7-9	CASSSGGTYEQYF
.	TRBJ2-2	TRBV29-1	CSVVLAGRTGELFF
.	TRBJ2-7	TRBV7-2	CASSFAEDLYEQYF
medium-sized	TRBJ1-1	TRBV4-1	CASSQGGTNTEAFF
.	TRBJ2-4	TRBV13	CASSLGLGNIQYF
.	TRBJ1-5	TRBV5-8	CASSSDREFQTQHF
medium-sized	TRBJ2-5	TRBV29-1	CSVEGRPAGETQYF
.	TRBJ2-2	TRBV6-6	CASSPLSLTDANTGELFF
.	TRBJ1-1	TRBV4-2	CASSQRGLEPEAFF